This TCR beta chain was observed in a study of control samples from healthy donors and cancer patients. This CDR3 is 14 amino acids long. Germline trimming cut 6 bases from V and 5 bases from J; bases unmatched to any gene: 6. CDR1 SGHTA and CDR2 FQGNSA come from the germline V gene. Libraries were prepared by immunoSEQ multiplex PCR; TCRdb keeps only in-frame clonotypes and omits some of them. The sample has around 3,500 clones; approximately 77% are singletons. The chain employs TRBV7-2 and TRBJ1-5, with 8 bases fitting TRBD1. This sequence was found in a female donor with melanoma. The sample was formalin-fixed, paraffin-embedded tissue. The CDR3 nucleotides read TGTGCCAGCAGTCCAGGGGGCTCTTATCAGCCCCAGCATTTT. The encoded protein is CASSPGGSYQPQHF.